This T cell receptor beta chain emerged from a study of blood T cell repertoires in COVID-19. Study in general: The cDNA or gDNA used as material had been derived from T cells, B-cell-depleted T cells, or PBMCs.

All enrollees were roughly 18 to 100 years old and from some 24 US areas. Original handling: Reference gene primer amplification yielded estimated nucleated cell counts. Data came from immunoSEQ multiplex PCR; TCRdb stores just in-frame clones and leaves some out. V and J calls and clone size come straight from that table; D and trimming were deduced from the DNA. The sample holds about 250,000 clones, roughly nine tenths seen once. Sequencing input: PBMCs or T cells enriched from blood (not recorded which). The sequence was collected from a woman in her twenties or thirties with acute COVID-19.

The CDR3 reads CASTAIGGVKEEQFF. CDR3 DNA sequence: TGTGCCAGCACCGCCATAGGGGGGGTCAAAGAGGAGCAGTTCTTC. The chain combines TRBV9 with TRBJ2-1; D possibly corresponds to TRBD2 (7 bases). CDR3 length: 15 residues. The ends were cut back, 6 bases at V and 10 bases at J, with 23 bases in the middle. Looked up from germline, CDR1 is SGDLS and CDR2 is YYNGEE.